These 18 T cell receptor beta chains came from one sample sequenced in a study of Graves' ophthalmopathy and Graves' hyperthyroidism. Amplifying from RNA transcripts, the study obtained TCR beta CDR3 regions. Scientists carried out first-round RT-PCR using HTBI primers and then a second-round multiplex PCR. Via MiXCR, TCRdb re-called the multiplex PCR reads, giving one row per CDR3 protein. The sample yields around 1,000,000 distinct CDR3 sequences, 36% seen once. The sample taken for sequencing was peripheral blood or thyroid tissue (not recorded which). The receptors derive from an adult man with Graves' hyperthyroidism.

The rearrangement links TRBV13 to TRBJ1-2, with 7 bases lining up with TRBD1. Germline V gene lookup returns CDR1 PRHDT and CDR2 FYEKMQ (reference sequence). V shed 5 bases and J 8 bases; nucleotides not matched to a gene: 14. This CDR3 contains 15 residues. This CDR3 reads CASSAPDREVRGYTF. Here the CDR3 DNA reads TGTGCCAGCAGCGCCCCCGACAGGGAAGTTCGCGGCTACACCTTC.

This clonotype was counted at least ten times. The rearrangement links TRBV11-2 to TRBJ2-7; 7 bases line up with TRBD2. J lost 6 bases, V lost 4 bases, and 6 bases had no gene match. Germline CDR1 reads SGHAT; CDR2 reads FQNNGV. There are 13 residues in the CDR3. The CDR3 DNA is TGTGCCAGCAGCTCGGGGGGTTTGTCCGAGCAGTACTTC. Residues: CASSSGGLSEQYF.

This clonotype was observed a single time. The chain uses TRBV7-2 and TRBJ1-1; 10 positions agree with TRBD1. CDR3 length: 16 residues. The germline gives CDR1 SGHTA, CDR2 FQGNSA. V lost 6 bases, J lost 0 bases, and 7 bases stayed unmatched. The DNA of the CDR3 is TGTGCCAGCAGTCGCCCGGGACAGGGGATGAACACTGAAGCTTTCTTT. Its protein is CASSRPGQGMNTEAFF.

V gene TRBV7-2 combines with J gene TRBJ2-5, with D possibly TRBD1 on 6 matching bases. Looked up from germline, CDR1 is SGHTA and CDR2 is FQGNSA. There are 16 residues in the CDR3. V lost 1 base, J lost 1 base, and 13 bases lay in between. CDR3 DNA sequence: TGTGCCAGCAGCTTAGGCGTAGGACAGCCCCAAGAGACCCAGTACTTC. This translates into CASSLGVGQPQETQYF.

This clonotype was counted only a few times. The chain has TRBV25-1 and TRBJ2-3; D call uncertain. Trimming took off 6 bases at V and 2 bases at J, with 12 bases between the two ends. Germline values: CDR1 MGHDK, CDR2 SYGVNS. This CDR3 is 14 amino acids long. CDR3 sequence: CASSSTTSTDTQYF. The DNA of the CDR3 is TGTGCCAGCAGCTCTACTACCTCCACAGATACGCAGTATTTT.

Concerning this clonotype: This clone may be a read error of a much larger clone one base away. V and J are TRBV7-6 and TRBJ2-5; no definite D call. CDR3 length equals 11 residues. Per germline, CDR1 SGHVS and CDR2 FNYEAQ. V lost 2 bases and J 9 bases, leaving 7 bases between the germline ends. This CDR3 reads CASSLSQAQYF. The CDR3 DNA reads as TGTGCCAGCAGCTTATCCCAGGCCCAGTACTTC.

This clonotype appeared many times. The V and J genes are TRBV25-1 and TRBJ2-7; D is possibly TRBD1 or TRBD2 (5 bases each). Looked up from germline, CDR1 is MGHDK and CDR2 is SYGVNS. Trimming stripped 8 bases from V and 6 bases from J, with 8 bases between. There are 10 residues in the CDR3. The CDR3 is CASPGGEQYF. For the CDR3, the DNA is TGTGCCAGCCCTGGGGGCGAGCAGTACTTC.

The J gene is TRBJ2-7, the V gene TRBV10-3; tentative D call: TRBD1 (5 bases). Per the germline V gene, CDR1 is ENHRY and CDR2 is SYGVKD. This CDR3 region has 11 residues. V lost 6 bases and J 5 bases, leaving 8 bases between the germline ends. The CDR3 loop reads CAIRGLDEQYF. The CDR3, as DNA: TGTGCCATCAGGGGGCTGGACGAGCAGTACTTC.

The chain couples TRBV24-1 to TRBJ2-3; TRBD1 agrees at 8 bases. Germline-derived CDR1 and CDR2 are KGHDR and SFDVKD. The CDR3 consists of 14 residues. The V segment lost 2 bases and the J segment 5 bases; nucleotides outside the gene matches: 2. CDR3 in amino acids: CATSDSGGGDTQYF. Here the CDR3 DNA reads TGTGCCACCAGTGATTCAGGGGGCGGAGATACGCAGTATTTT.

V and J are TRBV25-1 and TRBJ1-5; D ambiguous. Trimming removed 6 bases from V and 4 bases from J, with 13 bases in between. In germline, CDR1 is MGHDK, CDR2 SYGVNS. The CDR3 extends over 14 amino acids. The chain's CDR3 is CASRGTNTNQPQHF. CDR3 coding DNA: TGTGCCAGCAGGGGAACGAATACTAATCAGCCCCAGCATTTT. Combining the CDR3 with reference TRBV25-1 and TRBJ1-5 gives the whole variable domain EADIYQTPRYLVIGTGKKITLECSQTMGHDKMYWYQQDPGMELHLIHYSYGVNSTEKGDLSSESTVSRIRTEHFPLTLESARPSHTSQYLCASRGTNTNQPQHFGDGTRLSIL.

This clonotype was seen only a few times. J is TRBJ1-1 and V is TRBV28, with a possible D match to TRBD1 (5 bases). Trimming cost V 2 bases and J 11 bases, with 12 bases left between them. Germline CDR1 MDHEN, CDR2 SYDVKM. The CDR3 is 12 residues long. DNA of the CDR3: TGTGCCAGCAGTTTACCGGGACGTGGGGCTTTCTTT. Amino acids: CASSLPGRGAFF.

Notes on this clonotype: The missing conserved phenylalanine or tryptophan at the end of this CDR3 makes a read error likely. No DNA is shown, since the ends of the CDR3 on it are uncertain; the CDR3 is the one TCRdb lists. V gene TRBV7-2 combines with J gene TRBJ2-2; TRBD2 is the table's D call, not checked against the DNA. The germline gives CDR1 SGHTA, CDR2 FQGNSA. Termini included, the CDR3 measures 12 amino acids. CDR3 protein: CASSLGIAGGFA.

The CDR3 bases are TGTGCCAGCAGAGAAAAACAGGGGGCGGGCTCCGAGCAGTACTTC. This codes for CASREKQGAGSEQYF. V is TRBV7-9 and J is TRBJ2-7; 9 bases agree with TRBD1. The junction had 12 bases not matched to a gene; V was cut back by 6 bases and J by 6 bases. The CDR3 is made up of 15 amino acids. From germline, CDR1 is SEHNR and CDR2 FQNEAQ (reference sequence). Complete variable domain (other parts from reference TRBV7-9 and TRBJ2-7): DTGVSQNPRHKITKRGQNVTFRCDPISEHNRLYWYRQTLGQGPEFLTYFQNEAQLEKSRLLSDRFSAERPKGSFSTLEIQRTEQGDSAMYLCASREKQGAGSEQYFGPGTRLTVT.

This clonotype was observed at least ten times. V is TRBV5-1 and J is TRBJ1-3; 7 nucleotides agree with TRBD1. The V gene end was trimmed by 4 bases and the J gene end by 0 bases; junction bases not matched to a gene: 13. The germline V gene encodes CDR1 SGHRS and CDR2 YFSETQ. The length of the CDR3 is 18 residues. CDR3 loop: CASSHEVQGLLSGNTIYF. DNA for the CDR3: TGCGCCAGCAGCCACGAAGTACAGGGGCTCCTCTCTGGAAACACCATATATTTT.

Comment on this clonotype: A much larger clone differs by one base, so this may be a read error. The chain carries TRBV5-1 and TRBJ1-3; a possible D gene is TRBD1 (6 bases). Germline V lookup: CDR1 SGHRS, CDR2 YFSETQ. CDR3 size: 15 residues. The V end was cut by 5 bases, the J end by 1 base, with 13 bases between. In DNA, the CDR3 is TGCGCCAGCAGAGGCGCCGGGACATCTGGAAACACCATATATTTT. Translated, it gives CASRGAGTSGNTIYF.

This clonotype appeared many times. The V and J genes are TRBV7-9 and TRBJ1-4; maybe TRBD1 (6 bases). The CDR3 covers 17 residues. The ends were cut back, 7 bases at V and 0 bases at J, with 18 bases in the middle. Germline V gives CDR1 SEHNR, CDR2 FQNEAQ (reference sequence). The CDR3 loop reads CASTYADRPATNEKLFF. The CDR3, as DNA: TGTGCCAGCACCTACGCCGACAGGCCTGCAACTAATGAAAAACTGTTTTTT.

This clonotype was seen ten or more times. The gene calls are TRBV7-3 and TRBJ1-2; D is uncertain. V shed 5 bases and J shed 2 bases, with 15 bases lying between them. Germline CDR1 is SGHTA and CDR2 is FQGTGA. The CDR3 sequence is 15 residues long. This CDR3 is CASSPGRGDNYGYTF. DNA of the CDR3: TGTGCCAGCAGCCCCGGTAGAGGAGACAACTATGGCTACACCTTC. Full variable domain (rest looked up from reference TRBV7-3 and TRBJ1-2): GAGVSQTPSNKVTEKGKYVELRCDPISGHTALYWYRQSLGQGPEFLIYFQGTGAADDSGLPNDRFFAVRPEGSVSTLKIQRTERGDSAVYLCASSPGRGDNYGYTFGSGTRLTVV.

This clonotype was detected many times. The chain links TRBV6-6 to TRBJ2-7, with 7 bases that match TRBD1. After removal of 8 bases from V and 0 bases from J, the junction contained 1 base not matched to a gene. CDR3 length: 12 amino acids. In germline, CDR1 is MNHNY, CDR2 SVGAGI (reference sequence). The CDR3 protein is CASGTVSYEQYF. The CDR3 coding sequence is TGTGCCAGCGGGACAGTCTCCTACGAGCAGTACTTC.